Following are 20 T cell receptor beta chains from one sample sequenced in a study of cytotoxic CD8 clonotypes in ibrutinib-treated CLL. Clones were sequenced by immunoSEQ multiplex PCR, and TCRdb holds only the in-frame ones, with some missing. The sample yields 250,000 to 350,000 clones, 65% to 85% seen once. Here the sequenced sample was PBMCs, taken at disease progression, from a patient treated with ibrutinib. All receptors come from a human donor with chronic lymphocytic leukemia.

The rearrangement uses TRBV11-2 and TRBJ2-7; 8 bases fit TRBD2. The J segment lost 7 bases and the V segment lost 5 bases, leaving 13 bases of the junction unmatched. The germline CDR1 and CDR2 sequences are SGHAT and FQNNGV. CDR3 length equals 15 residues. CDR3 DNA: TGTGCCAGCAGCCCCCCAGGCCTAGCGGGTAATGAGCAGTACTTC. Protein sequence: CASSPPGLAGNEQYF.

The rearrangement links TRBV29-1 to TRBJ2-3, with TRBD1 identical over 10 bases. The V gene's germline CDR1 is SQVTM and CDR2 ANQGSEA. The CDR3 spans 14 residues. V lost 1 base and J lost 4; bases outside the gene matches: 2. CDR3 DNA sequence: TGCAGCGTTGAAGGACAGGGGGCCCCAGATACGCAGTATTTT. Translated: CSVEGQGAPDTQYF.

Notes on this clone: This same CDR3 is encoded by further DNA sequences in the sample. The CDR3 bases are TGTGCCAGCAGCTTAGGGCTAGCGAAAGAGACCCAGTACTTC. This gives the protein CASSLGLAKETQYF. This chain connects TRBV7-2 to TRBJ2-5, with D possibly being TRBD2 (6 bases). With 1 base removed from V and 3 bases from J, the gap between germline ends came to 9 bases. Germline lookup yields CDR1 SGHTA and CDR2 FQGNSA. The CDR3 runs 14 residues. Looking up the rest from reference TRBV7-2 and TRBJ2-5 gives the full variable domain: GAGVSQSPSNKVTEKGKDVELRCDPISGHTALYWYRQSLGQGLEFLIYFQGNSAPDKSGLPSDRFSAERTGGSVSTLTIQRTQQEDSAVYLCASSLGLAKETQYFGPGTRLLVL.

The chain is built from TRBV29-1 and TRBJ2-3; D is undetermined. The germline CDR1 and CDR2 sequences are SQVTM and ANQGSEA. Between the trimmed V and J ends, which lost 4 bases and 3 bases, there was a span of 11 bases. The CDR3 runs to 13 residues. The CDR3 bases are TGCAGCGTTGTACCATCTAAGACAGATACGCAGTATTTT. Translation: CSVVPSKTDTQYF.

The chain combines TRBV7-3 with TRBJ2-6; D is ambiguous. CDR3 size: 15 residues. V was cut by 5 bases and J by 0 bases, with 8 bases left in between. Germline loops: CDR1 SGHTA, CDR2 FQGTGA. The CDR3 spells CASSPHYSGANVLTF. CDR3 coding DNA: TGTGCCAGCAGCCCACACTACTCTGGGGCCAACGTCCTGACTTTC. Combining the CDR3 with reference TRBV7-3 and TRBJ2-6 gives the whole variable domain GAGVSQTPSNKVTEKGKYVELRCDPISGHTALYWYRQSLGQGPEFLIYFQGTGAADDSGLPNDRFFAVRPEGSVSTLKIQRTERGDSAVYLCASSPHYSGANVLTFGAGSRLTVL.

The chain recombines TRBV19 with TRBJ1-1; a possible D gene is TRBD1 (6 bases). Germline CDR1 is LNHDA and CDR2 is SQIVND (reference sequence). The CDR3 contains 12 residues. Trimming stripped 10 bases from V and 10 bases from J, with 19 bases between. CDR3 residues: CATRGGASGAFF. CDR3 DNA: TGTGCCACCCGGGGGGGCGCGTCGGGAGCTTTCTTT.

The chain joins TRBV4-1 to TRBJ1-1, with TRBD1 as a possible D gene (6 bases). V lost 0 bases to trimming and J lost 0 bases, with 20 bases between them. The CDR3 sequence is 19 residues long. From germline, CDR1 is MGHRA and CDR2 YSYEKL. The CDR3 DNA reads as TGCGCCAGCAGCCAAGATCCAGGGACAAATTGGGTAATGAACACTGAAGCTTTCTTT. It specifies CASSQDPGTNWVMNTEAFF.

In its sample, this clone was seen once. In nucleotides, the CDR3 is TGTGCCAGTCCCTATCCGGCAGGACTAGCGGGGGAGAACACCGGGGAGCTGTTTTTT. This encodes CASPYPAGLAGENTGELFF. The chain combines TRBV11-2 with TRBJ2-2; TRBD2 matches at 13 bases. This CDR3 has 19 residues. V lost 9 bases and J lost 1; bases outside the gene matches: 14. Germline CDR1 is SGHAT and CDR2 is FQNNGV.

V and J are TRBV19 and TRBJ2-2; D unclear. V lost 5 bases, J lost 2 bases, and 12 bases lay in between. The CDR3 runs 15 residues. The germline CDR1 and CDR2 sequences are LNHDA and SQIVND (reference sequence). The CDR3 nucleotides read TGTGCCAGTAGTTTGCTCTCTTTAAACACCGGGGAGCTGTTTTTT. Amino acids: CASSLLSLNTGELFF. The variable domain in full, with the rest retrieved from reference TRBV19 and TRBJ2-2, is DGGITQSPKYLFRKEGQNVTLSCEQNLNHDAMYWYRQDPGQGLRLIYYSQIVNDFQKGDIAEGYSVSREKKESFPLTVTSAQKNPTAFYLCASSLLSLNTGELFFGEGSRLTVL.

This clone has more than one count but fewer than ten. The chain uses TRBV27 and TRBJ1-5; no clear D gene. In germline, CDR1 is MNHEY, CDR2 SMNVEV (reference sequence). The CDR3 loop spans 14 amino acids. V was clipped by 2 bases and J by 9 bases, with 14 bases between them. For the CDR3, the DNA is TGTGCCAGCAGTTTAAGTGCTCCCGTGGGGCCCCAGCATTTT. As protein: CASSLSAPVGPQHF.

J is TRBJ1-2 and V is TRBV11-2; TRBD1 is a possible D gene (6 bases). This CDR3 is built from 15 residues. Per germline, CDR1 SGHAT and CDR2 FQNNGV. The germline V and J ends were trimmed by 1 base and 3 bases, with 12 bases remaining between them. DNA of the CDR3: TGTGCCAGCAGCTTAGCGCACAGGGTGGACTATGGCTACACCTTC. Translation gives CASSLAHRVDYGYTF.

This clone occurred once. V is TRBV18 and J is TRBJ1-4; TRBD1 aligns across 9 bases. The germline CDR1 and CDR2 sequences are KGHSH and LQKENI. This CDR3 spans 16 amino acids. The J segment lost 5 bases and the V segment lost 2 bases, leaving 6 bases of the junction unmatched. This CDR3 reads CASSPRIGQGNEKLFF. DNA for the CDR3: TGTGCCAGCTCACCAAGAATTGGACAGGGGAATGAAAAACTGTTTTTT.

The chain recombines TRBV18 with TRBJ1-4, with D uncertain. The CDR3 length is 14 residues. CDR1 is KGHSH, CDR2 LQKENI, per germline. V lost 3 bases and J 3 bases, leaving 8 bases between the germline ends. CDR3 in DNA: TGTGCCAGCTCACCTCGAAAGTCTAATGAAAAACTGTTTTTT. As protein: CASSPRKSNEKLFF.

The CDR3 here is CASSTGLGQPQHF. CDR3 in DNA: TGTGCCAGCAGCACAGGGCTCGGGCAGCCCCAGCATTTT. V gene TRBV6-5 combines with J gene TRBJ1-5; TRBD1 might be the D (6 bases). CDR3 length equals 13 residues. Deletions cut 6 bases from V and 7 bases from J, with 13 bases between. Germline-derived CDR1 and CDR2 are MNHEY and SVGAGI.

The V call is TRBV6-1, the J call TRBJ1-4; perhaps TRBD1 as D (5 bases). Trimming removed 0 bases from V and 8 bases from J, with 19 bases in between. This CDR3 region has 17 residues. Germline CDR1 is MNHNS and CDR2 is SASEGT. The CDR3: CASSEAVIGQGFEKLFF. The CDR3 region has the DNA TGTGCCAGCAGTGAAGCGGTCATTGGGCAGGGATTCGAAAAACTGTTTTTT.

The J gene is TRBJ2-1, the V gene TRBV5-4; D gene uncertain. Trimming shortened V by 0 bases and J by 2 bases, and 12 bases separated the two germline ends. The CDR3 consists of 16 residues. Looked up from germline, CDR1 is SGHNT and CDR2 is YYREEE (reference sequence). CDR3: CASSLAARNPYNEQFF. For the CDR3, the DNA is TGTGCCAGCAGCTTGGCCGCTAGGAATCCCTACAATGAGCAGTTCTTC. The variable domain in full, completed from reference TRBV5-4 and TRBJ2-1, reads ETGVTQSPTHLIKTRGQQVTLRCSSQSGHNTVSWYQQALGQGPQFIFQYYREEENGRGNFPPRFSGLQFPNYSSELNVNALELDDSALYLCASSLAARNPYNEQFFGPGTRLTVL.

J is TRBJ2-3 and V is TRBV27; D is ambiguous. The CDR3 contains 14 residues. Germline V lookup: CDR1 MNHEY, CDR2 SMNVEV (reference sequence). Trimming stripped 4 bases from V and 2 bases from J, with 10 bases between. CDR3 sequence: CASSSLRATDTQYF. In nucleotides, the CDR3 is TGTGCCAGCAGTTCCCTCCGGGCCACAGATACGCAGTATTTT.

The chain combines TRBV7-2 with TRBJ2-3, with 7 positions matching TRBD1. Germline trimming cut 1 base from V and 4 bases from J; bases unmatched to any gene: 5. This CDR3 region has 15 residues. Germline lookup yields CDR1 SGHTA and CDR2 FQGNSA. CDR3 DNA: TGTGCCAGCAGCTTAGAGGTACAGGGGTCAGATACGCAGTATTTT. Translated: CASSLEVQGSDTQYF.

The chain links TRBV15 to TRBJ2-7, with D uncertain. The length of the CDR3 is 14 residues. V gave up 5 bases and J gave up 6 bases, with 17 bases separating them. Germline V lookup: CDR1 LNHNV, CDR2 YYDKDF (reference sequence). The CDR3 protein is CATSVLGVLGEQYF. In DNA, the CDR3 is TGTGCCACCAGCGTGCTTGGGGTCCTTGGCGAGCAGTACTTC.

The V and J genes are TRBV9 and TRBJ2-5, with TRBD2 identical over 7 bases. CDR1 and CDR2 (germline): SGDLS, YYNGEE. Trimming took 4 bases from V and 2 from J; bases not matched to a gene: 14. This CDR3 region has 17 residues. The CDR3 spells CASSPRLRGGRQETQYF. CDR3 nucleotide sequence: TGTGCCAGCAGCCCCAGACTGCGCGGGGGTAGGCAAGAGACCCAGTACTTC.